This T cell receptor beta chain was identified in a study of T cells after yellow fever vaccination. Across the whole study: SMART-Seq v4 Ultra Low Input handled preparation of low-cell-number fractions. Points from the study as a whole: FACS-sorted repertoires could contain abundant clonotypes contaminating from the bulk population. Re-detected after boosting: most primary clones, 96% of CD4 and less than 90% of CD8.

The V gene's germline CDR1 is SGDLS and CDR2 YYNGEE. The CDR3 runs to 14 residues. V dropped 0 bases and J dropped 4 bases, with 9 bases sitting between them. A word on this clonotype: Antigen: not known.

MiXCR was run by TCRdb on the 5' RACE reads, yielding one entry per CDR3 protein. The data show around 530,000 distinct CDR3 sequences, around 16% seen once. J is TRBJ2-3 and V is TRBV9; D is ambiguous. The sequence came from a man aged 18-30 years who received the YFV17D yellow fever vaccine. The source material was PBMCs, sampled 4 to 5 days after the first yellow fever vaccination. The CDR3 DNA reads as TGTGCCAGCAGCGTAGACAACTCAGCAGATACGCAGTATTTT. Amino acid sequence: CASSVDNSADTQYF.